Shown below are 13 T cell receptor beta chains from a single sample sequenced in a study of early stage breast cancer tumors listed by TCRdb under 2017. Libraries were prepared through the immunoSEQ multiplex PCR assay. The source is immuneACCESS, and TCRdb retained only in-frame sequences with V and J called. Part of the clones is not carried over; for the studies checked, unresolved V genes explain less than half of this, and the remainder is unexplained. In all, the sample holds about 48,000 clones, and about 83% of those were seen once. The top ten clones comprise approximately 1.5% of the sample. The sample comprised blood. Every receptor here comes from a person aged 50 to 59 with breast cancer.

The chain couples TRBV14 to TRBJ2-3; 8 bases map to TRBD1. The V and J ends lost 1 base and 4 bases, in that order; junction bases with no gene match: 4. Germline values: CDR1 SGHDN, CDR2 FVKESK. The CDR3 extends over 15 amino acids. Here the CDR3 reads CASSQARGHADTQYF. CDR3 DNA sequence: TGTGCCAGCAGCCAAGCCAGGGGGCACGCAGATACGCAGTATTTT.

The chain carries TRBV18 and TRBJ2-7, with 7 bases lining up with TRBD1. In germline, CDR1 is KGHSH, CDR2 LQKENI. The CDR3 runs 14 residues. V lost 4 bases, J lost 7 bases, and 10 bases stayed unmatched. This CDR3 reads CASSRPLQGTEQYF. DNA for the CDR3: TGTGCCAGCTCACGGCCCCTACAGGGGACAGAGCAGTACTTC.

The CDR3 coding sequence is TGTGCCAGCAAAACGAGCGGGAGGGCCTGGGCCGGGGAGCTGTTTTTT. The encoded protein is CASKTSGRAWAGELFF. J is TRBJ2-2 and V is TRBV27, with TRBD2 identical over 10 bases. The CDR3 runs 16 residues. With 7 bases clipped from V and 6 bases from J, the junction kept 11 bases outside the gene matches. CDR1 MNHEY and CDR2 SMNVEV come from the germline V gene (reference sequence).

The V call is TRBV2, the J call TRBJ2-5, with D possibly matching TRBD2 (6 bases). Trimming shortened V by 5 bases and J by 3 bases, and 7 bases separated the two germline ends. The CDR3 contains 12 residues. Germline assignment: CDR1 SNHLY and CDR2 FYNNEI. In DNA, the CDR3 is TGTGCCAGCAGTCGGGGGAAAGAGACCCAGTACTTC. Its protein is CASSRGKETQYF.

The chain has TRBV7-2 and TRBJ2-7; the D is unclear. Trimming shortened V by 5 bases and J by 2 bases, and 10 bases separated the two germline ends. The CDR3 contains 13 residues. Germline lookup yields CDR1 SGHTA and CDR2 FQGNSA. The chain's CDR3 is CASSQGTTYEQYF. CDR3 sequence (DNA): TGTGCCAGCAGCCAAGGCACCACCTACGAGCAGTACTTC.

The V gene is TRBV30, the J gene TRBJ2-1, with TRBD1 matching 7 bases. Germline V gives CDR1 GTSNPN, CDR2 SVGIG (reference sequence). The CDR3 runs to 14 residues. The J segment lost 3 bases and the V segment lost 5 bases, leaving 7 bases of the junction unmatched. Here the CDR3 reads CAWGGQEHYNEQFF. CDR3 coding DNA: TGTGCCTGGGGAGGACAGGAACACTACAATGAGCAGTTCTTC.

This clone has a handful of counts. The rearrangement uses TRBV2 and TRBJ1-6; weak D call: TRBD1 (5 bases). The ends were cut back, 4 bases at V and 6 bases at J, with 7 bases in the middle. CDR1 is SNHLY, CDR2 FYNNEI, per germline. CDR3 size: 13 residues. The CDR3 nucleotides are TGTGCCAGCAGTGGACAGCTTAATTCACCCCTCCACTTT. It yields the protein CASSGQLNSPLHF.

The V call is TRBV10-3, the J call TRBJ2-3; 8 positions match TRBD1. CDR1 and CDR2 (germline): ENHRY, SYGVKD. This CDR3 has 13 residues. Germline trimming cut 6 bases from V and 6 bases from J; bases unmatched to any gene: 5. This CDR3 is CAIRLTGEDTQYF. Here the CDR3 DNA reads TGTGCCATCAGGCTGACAGGGGAGGATACGCAGTATTTT.

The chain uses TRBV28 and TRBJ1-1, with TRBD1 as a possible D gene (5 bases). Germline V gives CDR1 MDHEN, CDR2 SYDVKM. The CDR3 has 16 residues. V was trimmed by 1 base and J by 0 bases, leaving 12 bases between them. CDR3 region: CASSLFWGGMNTEAFF. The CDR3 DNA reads TGTGCCAGCAGTTTATTTTGGGGCGGCATGAACACTGAAGCTTTCTTT. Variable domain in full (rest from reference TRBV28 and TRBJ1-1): DVKVTQSSRYLVKRTGEKVFLECVQDMDHENMFWYRQDPGLGLRLIYFSYDVKMKEKGDIPEGYSVSREKKERFSLILESASTNQTSMYLCASSLFWGGMNTEAFFGQGTRLTVV.

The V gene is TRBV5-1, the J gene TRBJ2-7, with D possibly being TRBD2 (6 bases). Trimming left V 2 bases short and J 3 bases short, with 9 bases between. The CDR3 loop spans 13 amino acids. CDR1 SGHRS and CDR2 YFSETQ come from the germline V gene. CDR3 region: CASSFGGNYEQYF. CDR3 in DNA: TGCGCCAGCAGCTTTGGCGGGAACTACGAGCAGTACTTC.

CDR3 nucleotide sequence: TGTGCCAGCTCACCCCGGGGCGGCAGCACAGATACGCAGTATTTT. It is translated as CASSPRGGSTDTQYF. The V gene is TRBV18, the J gene TRBJ2-3, with D perhaps TRBD1 or TRBD2 (5 bases each). V lost 3 bases to trimming and J lost 0 bases, with 10 bases between them. This CDR3 spans 15 amino acids. Germline CDR1 and CDR2: KGHSH and LQKENI.

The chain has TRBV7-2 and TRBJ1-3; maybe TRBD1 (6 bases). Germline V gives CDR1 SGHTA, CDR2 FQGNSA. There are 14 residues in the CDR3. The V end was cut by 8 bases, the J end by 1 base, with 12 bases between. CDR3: CASAQGLSGNTIYF. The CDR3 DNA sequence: TGTGCCAGCGCACAGGGCCTATCTGGAAACACCATATATTTT.

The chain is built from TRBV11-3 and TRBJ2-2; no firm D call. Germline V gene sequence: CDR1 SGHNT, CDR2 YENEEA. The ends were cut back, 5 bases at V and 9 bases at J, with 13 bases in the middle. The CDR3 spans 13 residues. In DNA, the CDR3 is TGTGCCAGCAGCCCGGGCCCTCGCCGGGAGCTGTTTTTT. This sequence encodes CASSPGPRRELFF.